The 32 T cell receptor beta chains presented below share a single source sample, sequenced in a study of brain T cells in children with intractable seizures. Specified time point: blood from clinic visit 5 months post-surgery; TSC patient then seizure free. The data were produced by immunoSEQ multiplex PCR, yet TCRdb's version contains in-frame clones alone and is incomplete. The sample records hundreds of thousands of clones, 93% being singletons. This sample comprised peripheral blood, obtained more than 4 months after surgery. All receptors derive from a boy under two years old with tuberous sclerosis and intractable seizures.

J is TRBJ2-5 and V is TRBV30; 7 bases are shared with TRBD2. Unmatched junction bases numbered 8, after V lost 0 bases and J lost 4 bases. The germline gives CDR1 GTSNPN, CDR2 SVGIG (reference sequence). CDR3 length: 15 amino acids. The DNA of the CDR3 is TGTGCCTGGAGTGTAAGCGGTCCGGGAGGAGAGACCCAGTACTTC. This translates into CAWSVSGPGGETQYF.

This clone was seen only once. The genes are TRBV29-1 and TRBJ2-1, with 7 bases matching TRBD1. This CDR3 is built from 12 residues. Trimming at V came to 4 bases and at J to 4 bases, leaving 1 base not matched to a gene. Germline V gene lookup returns CDR1 SQVTM and CDR2 ANQGSEA. DNA of the CDR3: TGCAGCGTTGGGGACAGTTACAATGAGCAGTTCTTC. Translation gives CSVGDSYNEQFF.

The chain carries TRBV18 and TRBJ2-3; no clear D gene. This CDR3 is 16 amino acids long. Germline loops: CDR1 KGHSH, CDR2 LQKENI. V was cut by 2 bases and J by 1 base, with 13 bases left in between. The CDR3 here is CASSPIGERGTDTQYF. The CDR3 DNA reads TGTGCCAGCTCACCAATAGGAGAAAGGGGCACAGATACGCAGTATTTT.

The chain employs TRBV24-1 and TRBJ2-3; possible D gene TRBD1, 6 bases. The germline CDR1 and CDR2 sequences are KGHDR and SFDVKD. The CDR3 totals 15 residues. Deletions cut 4 bases from V and 1 base from J, with 11 bases between. The CDR3 region is CATSEHRAGTDTQYF. As DNA, the CDR3 is TGTGCCACCAGTGAACACAGGGCCGGCACAGATACGCAGTATTTT.

This chain connects TRBV4-2 to TRBJ1-2; D is undetermined. Trimming pared 0 bases from V and 12 bases from J, leaving 17 bases between. Germline CDR1 LGHNA, CDR2 YNFKEQ. The CDR3 extends over 14 amino acids. CDR3 protein: CASSQEITSGFHTF. In nucleotides, the CDR3 is TGTGCCAGCAGCCAAGAGATAACCTCAGGTTTCCACACCTTC.

The rearrangement uses TRBV7-9 and TRBJ2-7, with D maybe TRBD1 (6 bases). Germline CDR1 is SEHNR and CDR2 is FQNEAQ (reference sequence). This CDR3 has 14 residues. With 4 bases removed from V and 0 bases from J, the gap between germline ends came to 10 bases. In DNA, the CDR3 is TGTGCCAGCAGCTCGAGGGGGACCTCCTACGAGCAGTACTTC. Translating it yields CASSSRGTSYEQYF.

The chain carries TRBV5-4 and TRBJ2-1; TRBD1 matches at 7 bases. V shed 9 bases, J shed 10 bases, and the junction held 13 bases outside the gene matches. CDR3 length: 13 amino acids. The germline V gene encodes CDR1 SGHNT and CDR2 YYREEE (reference sequence). The CDR3 loop is CATRVRQGHEQFF. CDR3 coding DNA: TGTGCCACCCGAGTGAGACAGGGACACGAGCAGTTCTTC.

This chain joins TRBV11-2 and TRBJ1-3; D is unclear. V gave up 5 bases and J gave up 4 bases, with 12 bases separating them. Germline V gene lookup returns CDR1 SGHAT and CDR2 FQNNGV. The CDR3 is 14 residues long. The CDR3, as DNA: TGTGCCAGCAGCGCCGGTTCCAAAGGAAACACCATATATTTT. Translation: CASSAGSKGNTIYF.

The chain links TRBV18 to TRBJ1-1, with unresolved D. The V end lost 2 bases, the J end lost 7 bases, and 8 bases lay between the germline ends. CDR1 is KGHSH, CDR2 LQKENI, per germline. The CDR3 spans 12 residues. In DNA form, the CDR3 reads TGTGCCAGCTCACCAACAAGGGTTGAAGCTTTCTTT. Translated, it gives CASSPTRVEAFF.

The table lists this clone with a count of one. The V gene is TRBV5-6, the J gene TRBJ2-2, with TRBD2 matching 12 bases. Losses at the gene ends were 4 bases for V and 3 bases for J; bases not matched to a gene: 4. The CDR3 runs 16 residues. Germline V CDR1 and CDR2: SGHDT, YYEEEE. CDR3 protein: CASSPLAGGYTGELFF. In nucleotides, the CDR3 is TGTGCCAGCAGCCCACTAGCGGGAGGCTACACCGGGGAGCTGTTTTTT.

The rearrangement links TRBV29-1 to TRBJ2-3; D uncertain. Per germline, CDR1 SQVTM and CDR2 ANQGSEA. The CDR3 is made up of 13 amino acids. V gave up 4 bases and J gave up 5 bases, with 13 bases separating them. CDR3 nucleotide sequence: TGCAGCGTTGTTCGTCAGGTGGGAGATACGCAGTATTTT. Its protein is CSVVRQVGDTQYF.

The V gene is TRBV4-2, the J gene TRBJ2-6; no clear D. V dropped 1 base and J dropped 0 bases, with 7 bases sitting between them. The CDR3 has 16 amino acids. Germline CDR1 is LGHNA and CDR2 is YNFKEQ. The CDR3 loop reads CASSQGASSGANVLTF. CDR3 nucleotides: TGTGCCAGCAGCCAAGGGGCTTCCTCTGGGGCCAACGTCCTGACTTTC.

The gene calls are TRBV18 and TRBJ2-5, with unresolved D. The CDR3 contains 12 residues. Germline loops: CDR1 KGHSH, CDR2 LQKENI. Trimming stripped 2 bases from V and 5 bases from J, with 6 bases between. The CDR3 nucleotides are TGTGCCAGCTCACCAGGTTTGGAGACCCAGTACTTC. This translates into CASSPGLETQYF.

This clone showed up just once. CDR3 bases: TGTGCCAGCAGCCCCCAACGGGGCATCTACGAGCAGTACTTC. Translated, it gives CASSPQRGIYEQYF. The J gene is TRBJ2-7, the V gene TRBV13; D assignment may be TRBD1 or TRBD2 (5 bases each). Trimming pared 5 bases from V and 3 bases from J, leaving 14 bases between. Germline CDR1 and CDR2: PRHDT and FYEKMQ (reference sequence). The CDR3 contains 14 residues.

The chain joins TRBV4-1 to TRBJ2-6; D is ambiguous. CDR1 is MGHRA and CDR2 is YSYEKL in the germline V gene. V was clipped by 4 bases and J by 0 bases, with 7 bases between them. This CDR3 is built from 15 residues. The CDR3 DNA follows: TGCGCCAGCAGCCTCGGACGCTCTGGGGCCAACGTCCTGACTTTC. It encodes CASSLGRSGANVLTF.

This rearrangement joins TRBV5-1 to TRBJ2-7; 9 bases match TRBD2. Germline CDR1 is SGHRS and CDR2 is YFSETQ. The CDR3 length is 14 residues. The V segment lost 5 bases and the J segment 6 bases; nucleotides outside the gene matches: 9. CDR3 residues: CASSSASGMLEQYF. DNA for the CDR3: TGCGCCAGCAGTTCGGCTAGCGGGATGCTCGAGCAGTACTTC. The full variable domain, rest sourced from reference TRBV5-1 and TRBJ2-7, is KAGVTQTPRYLIKTRGQQVTLSCSPISGHRSVSWYQQTPGQGLQFLFEYFSETQRNKGNFPGRFSGRQFSNSRSEMNVSTLELGDSALYLCASSSASGMLEQYFGPGTRLTVT.

This chain connects TRBV7-2 to TRBJ2-3, with a possible D match to TRBD2 (5 bases). The germline gives CDR1 SGHTA, CDR2 FQGNSA. The CDR3 has 14 residues. Trimming left V 4 bases short and J 0 bases short, with 8 bases between. The CDR3 nucleotides read TGTGCCAGCAGCTCTAGCCATAGCACAGATACGCAGTATTTT. Translation: CASSSSHSTDTQYF.

The chain employs TRBV20-1 and TRBJ2-2; D ambiguous. Germline lookup yields CDR1 DFQATT and CDR2 SNEGSKA (reference sequence). V was shortened by 5 bases and J by 13 bases, with 5 bases between the two germline ends. The CDR3 length is 8 residues. DNA for the CDR3: TGCAGTGCTGACGGGCTGTTTTTT. This translates into CSADGLFF.

CDR3 DNA: TGTGCCAGCAGGGCAGACCAAGAGACCCAGTACTTC. Translated: CASRADQETQYF. This sequence joins TRBV2 and TRBJ2-5; D is unresolved. Germline CDR1 is SNHLY and CDR2 is FYNNEI. V was trimmed by 6 bases and J by 0 bases, leaving 5 bases between them. The CDR3 length is 12 residues.

This clone showed up just once. This sequence joins TRBV30 and TRBJ1-1; maybe TRBD1 (5 bases). The germline V and J ends were trimmed by 5 bases and 2 bases, with 12 bases remaining between them. Germline V lookup: CDR1 GTSNPN, CDR2 SVGIG (reference sequence). The CDR3 has 13 residues. The CDR3 reads CAWGTGGNTEAFF. As DNA, the CDR3 is TGTGCCTGGGGGACGGGGGGTAACACTGAAGCTTTCTTT.

The chain couples TRBV7-2 to TRBJ2-1; TRBD1 matches at 10 bases. The CDR3 is made up of 15 amino acids. J gave up 9 bases and V 7 bases, and 12 bases lay outside the gene matches. Germline V gene data show CDR1 as SGHTA and CDR2 as FQGNSA. This CDR3 reads CASTDRDRGAPEQFF. The CDR3 region has the DNA TGTGCCAGCACCGACCGGGACAGGGGAGCCCCTGAGCAGTTCTTC.

The gene calls are TRBV2 and TRBJ2-1, with 7 bases aligning to TRBD2. This CDR3 is built from 15 residues. In germline, CDR1 is SNHLY, CDR2 FYNNEI. Trimming removed 7 bases from V and 0 bases from J; junction bases left unmatched: 6. The CDR3 region is CASMRLADSYNEQFF. The CDR3 DNA follows: TGTGCCAGCATGAGGCTAGCGGACTCCTACAATGAGCAGTTCTTC.

The CDR3 region is CASSLAQKETQYF. CDR3 bases: TGCGCCAGCAGCTTGGCCCAGAAAGAGACCCAGTACTTC. The rearrangement uses TRBV5-1 and TRBJ2-5; D remains unclear. V was shortened by 0 bases and J by 3 bases, with 6 bases between the two germline ends. The CDR3 spans 13 residues. From germline, CDR1 is SGHRS and CDR2 YFSETQ.

This clone was found once. This sequence joins TRBV30 and TRBJ2-3; D unclear. Germline CDR1 reads GTSNPN; CDR2 reads SVGIG (reference sequence). The CDR3 covers 13 residues. The V end lost 0 bases, the J end lost 0 bases, and 4 bases lay between the germline ends. CDR3 region: CAWSVPSTDTQYF. The CDR3, as DNA: TGTGCCTGGAGTGTCCCTAGCACAGATACGCAGTATTTT.

This clone is a singleton in its sample. The V and J genes are TRBV27 and TRBJ2-3; D might be TRBD1 (5 bases). Germline CDR1 is MNHEY and CDR2 is SMNVEV (reference sequence). V gave up 3 bases and J gave up 2 bases, with 24 bases separating them. The CDR3 length is 19 residues. CDR3 in amino acids: CASSFMTWPKGQYTDTQYF. The CDR3 coding sequence is TGTGCCAGCAGTTTTATGACTTGGCCCAAGGGGCAGTACACAGATACGCAGTATTTT.

This clone was observed a few times. The chain combines TRBV18 with TRBJ2-7; tentatively, D is TRBD1 (6 bases). The germline gives CDR1 KGHSH, CDR2 LQKENI. The CDR3 is 14 amino acids. The V end lost 6 bases, the J end lost 1 base, and 13 bases lay between the germline ends. The CDR3 spells CASSNNGQSYEQYF. The CDR3 coding sequence is TGTGCCAGCTCCAACAACGGACAGTCCTACGAGCAGTACTTC.

This clone occurred a few times. This chain uses TRBV5-8 with TRBJ1-5, with a weak D call TRBD1 (5 bases). The V end lost 0 bases, the J end lost 7 bases, and 14 bases lay between the germline ends. Per germline, CDR1 SGHTS and CDR2 YDEGEE. CDR3 length: 15 residues. CDR3: CASSLGPGSGQPQHF. The CDR3 DNA is TGTGCCAGCAGCTTGGGTCCAGGGTCTGGCCAGCCCCAGCATTTT.

The chain is built from TRBV29-1 and TRBJ1-2, with 9 bases matching TRBD1. The CDR3 loop spans 13 amino acids. The V and J ends lost 7 bases and 4 bases, in that order; junction bases with no gene match: 7. Germline V gene sequence: CDR1 SQVTM, CDR2 ANQGSEA. This CDR3 is CSAMDRGGYGYTF. For the CDR3, the DNA is TGCAGCGCAATGGACAGGGGAGGCTATGGCTACACCTTC. The entire variable domain, with the rest obtained from reference TRBV29-1 and TRBJ1-2, is as follows: SAVISQKPSRDICQRGTSLTIQCQVDSQVTMMFWYRQQPGQSLTLIATANQGSEATYESGFVIDKFPISRPNLTFSTLTVSNMSPEDSSIYLCSAMDRGGYGYTFGSGTRLTVV.

J is TRBJ1-5 and V is TRBV18; no definite D call. Trimming removed 1 base at V and 3 bases at J, with 7 bases between. Germline CDR1 is KGHSH and CDR2 is LQKENI. The CDR3 consists of 14 residues. The CDR3 here is CASSPQAINQPQHF. CDR3 DNA sequence: TGTGCCAGCTCACCACAGGCAATCAATCAGCCCCAGCATTTT. Variable domain in full (rest from reference TRBV18 and TRBJ1-5): NAGVMQNPRHLVRRRGQEARLRCSPMKGHSHVYWYRQLPEEGLKFMVYLQKENIIDESGMPKERFSAEFPKEGPSILRIQQVVRGDSAAYFCASSPQAINQPQHFGDGTRLSIL.

This chain uses TRBV29-1 with TRBJ2-1, with 11 bases identical to TRBD2. In germline, CDR1 is SQVTM, CDR2 ANQGSEA. The CDR3 is made up of 12 amino acids. J was trimmed by 12 bases and V by 7 bases; bases with no gene match: 8. The CDR3 here is CSATSGNLAQFF. Here the CDR3 DNA reads TGCAGCGCGACTAGCGGGAACCTAGCGCAGTTCTTC.

This clone has just a few counts. The chain is built from TRBV19 and TRBJ1-1; D gene unclear. The CDR3 sequence is 13 residues long. Trimming cost V 11 bases and J 4 bases, with 17 bases left between them. Germline assignment: CDR1 LNHDA and CDR2 SQIVND (reference sequence). This CDR3 is CAVSPYLGTEAFF. Here the CDR3 DNA reads TGTGCCGTTAGTCCATATTTGGGCACTGAAGCTTTCTTT. Using reference TRBV19 and TRBJ1-1 for the parts outside the CDR3, the full variable domain is DGGITQSPKYLFRKEGQNVTLSCEQNLNHDAMYWYRQDPGQGLRLIYYSQIVNDFQKGDIAEGYSVSREKKESFPLTVTSAQKNPTAFYLCAVSPYLGTEAFFGQGTRLTVV.

For the CDR3, the DNA is TGTGCCCTCCGGGACAGGGGGAACGAGCAGTACTTC. Translated: CALRDRGNEQYF. The genes are TRBV6-6 and TRBJ2-7, with 11 positions matching TRBD1. The CDR3 sequence is 12 residues long. Germline V gene sequence: CDR1 MNHNY, CDR2 SVGAGI (reference sequence). Trimming took 11 bases from V and 5 from J; bases not matched to a gene: 5.